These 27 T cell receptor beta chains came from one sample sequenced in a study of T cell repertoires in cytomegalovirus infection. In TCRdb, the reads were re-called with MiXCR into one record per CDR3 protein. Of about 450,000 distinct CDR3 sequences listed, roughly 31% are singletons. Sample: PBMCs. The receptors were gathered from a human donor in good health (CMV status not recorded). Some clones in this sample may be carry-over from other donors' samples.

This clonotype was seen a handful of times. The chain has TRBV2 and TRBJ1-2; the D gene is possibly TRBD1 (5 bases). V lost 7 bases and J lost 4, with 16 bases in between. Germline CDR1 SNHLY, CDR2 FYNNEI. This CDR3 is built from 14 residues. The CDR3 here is CASNSQGLSYGYTF. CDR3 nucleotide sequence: TGTGCCAGCAACTCGCAGGGACTTTCCTATGGCTACACCTTC.

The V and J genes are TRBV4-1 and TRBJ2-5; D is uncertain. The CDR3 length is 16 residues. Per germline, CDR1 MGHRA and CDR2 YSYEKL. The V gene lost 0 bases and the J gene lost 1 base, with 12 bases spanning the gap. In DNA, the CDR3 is TGCGCCAGCAGCCAAGACCGGCCCGGGCGCCAAGAGACCCAGTACTTC. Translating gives CASSQDRPGRQETQYF.

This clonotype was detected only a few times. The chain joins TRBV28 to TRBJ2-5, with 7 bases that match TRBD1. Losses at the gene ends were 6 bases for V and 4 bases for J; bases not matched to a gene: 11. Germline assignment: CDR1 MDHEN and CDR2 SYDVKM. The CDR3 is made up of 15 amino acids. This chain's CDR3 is CASSSTGPLGETQYF. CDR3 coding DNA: TGTGCCAGCAGCTCGACAGGGCCCTTGGGAGAGACCCAGTACTTC.

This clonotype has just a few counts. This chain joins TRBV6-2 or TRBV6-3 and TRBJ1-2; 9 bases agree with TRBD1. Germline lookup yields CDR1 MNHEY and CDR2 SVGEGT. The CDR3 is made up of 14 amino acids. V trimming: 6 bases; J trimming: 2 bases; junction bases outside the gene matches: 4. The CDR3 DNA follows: TGTGCCAGCAGACGGGGGACAGGGAACTATGGCTACACCTTC. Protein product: CASRRGTGNYGYTF.

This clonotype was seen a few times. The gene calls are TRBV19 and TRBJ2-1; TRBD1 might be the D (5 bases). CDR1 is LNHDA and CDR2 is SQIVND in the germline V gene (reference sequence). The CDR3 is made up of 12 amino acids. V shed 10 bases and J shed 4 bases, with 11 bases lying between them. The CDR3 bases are TGTGCCATCACGACAGAATACAATGAGCAGTTCTTC. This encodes CAITTEYNEQFF.

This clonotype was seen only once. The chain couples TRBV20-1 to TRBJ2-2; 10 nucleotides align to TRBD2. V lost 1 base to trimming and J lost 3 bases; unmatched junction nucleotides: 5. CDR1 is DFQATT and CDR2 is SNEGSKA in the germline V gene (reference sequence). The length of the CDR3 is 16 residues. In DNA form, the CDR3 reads TGCAGTGCTAGAGGGAGGCTAGCGGGGGACACCGGGGAGCTGTTTTTT. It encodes CSARGRLAGDTGELFF.

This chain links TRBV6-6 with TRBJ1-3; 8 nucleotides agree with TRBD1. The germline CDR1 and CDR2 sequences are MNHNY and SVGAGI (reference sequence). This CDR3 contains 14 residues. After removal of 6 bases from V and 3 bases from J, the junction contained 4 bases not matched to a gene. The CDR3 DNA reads TGTGCCAGCAGCCCGGACAGGGTTGGAAACACCATATATTTT. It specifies CASSPDRVGNTIYF.

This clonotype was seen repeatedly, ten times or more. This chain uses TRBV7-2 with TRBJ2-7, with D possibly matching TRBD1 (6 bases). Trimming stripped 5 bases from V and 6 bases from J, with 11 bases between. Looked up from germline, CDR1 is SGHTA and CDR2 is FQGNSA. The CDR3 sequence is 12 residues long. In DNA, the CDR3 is TGTGCCAGCAGCCCTACAGGGAGCGAGCAGTACTTC. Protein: CASSPTGSEQYF.

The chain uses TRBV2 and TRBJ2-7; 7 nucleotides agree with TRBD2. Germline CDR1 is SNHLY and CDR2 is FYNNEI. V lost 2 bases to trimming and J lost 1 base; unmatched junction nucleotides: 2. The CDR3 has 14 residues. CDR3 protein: CASSEQGLSYEQYF. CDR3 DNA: TGTGCCAGCAGTGAACAGGGACTATCCTACGAGCAGTACTTC.

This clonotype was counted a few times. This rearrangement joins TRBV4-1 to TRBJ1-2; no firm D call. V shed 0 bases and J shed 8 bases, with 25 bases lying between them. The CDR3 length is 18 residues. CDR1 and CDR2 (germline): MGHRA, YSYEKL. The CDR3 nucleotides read TGCGCCAGCAGCCAAGAAGGAATTAGGCTGCCGCGGGGAGGAGGCTACACCTTC. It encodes CASSQEGIRLPRGGGYTF.

Written as DNA, the CDR3 is TGCAGCGGGGACAGGGGAAGGAATGAGCAGTTCTTC. It specifies CSGDRGRNEQFF. The chain employs TRBV29-1 and TRBJ2-1; the match to TRBD1 covers 10 bases. The CDR3 totals 12 residues. Looked up from germline, CDR1 is SQVTM and CDR2 is ANQGSEA. J gave up 7 bases and V 7 bases, and 4 bases lay outside the gene matches.

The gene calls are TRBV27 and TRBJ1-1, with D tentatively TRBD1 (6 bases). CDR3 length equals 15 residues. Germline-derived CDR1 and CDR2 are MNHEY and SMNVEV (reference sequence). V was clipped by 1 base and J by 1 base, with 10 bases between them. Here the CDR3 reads CASSLFGGPNTEAFF. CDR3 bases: TGTGCCAGCAGTTTATTCGGGGGCCCGAACACTGAAGCTTTCTTT.

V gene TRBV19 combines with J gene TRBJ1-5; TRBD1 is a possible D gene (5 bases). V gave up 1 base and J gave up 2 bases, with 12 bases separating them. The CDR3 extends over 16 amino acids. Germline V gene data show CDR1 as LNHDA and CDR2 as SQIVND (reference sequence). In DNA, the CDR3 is TGTGCCAGTAGTATAGGGGGGTCCCAACGCAATCAGCCCCAGCATTTT. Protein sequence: CASSIGGSQRNQPQHF.

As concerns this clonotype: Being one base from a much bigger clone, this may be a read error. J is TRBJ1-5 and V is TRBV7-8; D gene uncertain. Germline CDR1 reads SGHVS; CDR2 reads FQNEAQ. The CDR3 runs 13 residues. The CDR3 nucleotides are TGTGCCAACAGCTTAAATCTTGGTCAGCCCCAGCATTTT. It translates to CANSLNLGQPQHF. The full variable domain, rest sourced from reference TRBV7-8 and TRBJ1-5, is GAGVSQSPRYKVAKRGQDVALRCDPISGHVSLFWYQQALGQGPEFLTYFQNEAQLDKSGLPSDRFFAERPEGSVSTLKIQRTQQEDSAVYLCANSLNLGQPQHFGDGTRLSIL.

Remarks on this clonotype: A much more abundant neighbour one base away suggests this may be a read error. The CDR3 region is CASSSAPRGLDEKLLF. CDR3 bases: TGTGCCAGCAGCTCAGCCCCGAGGGGATTGGATGAAAAACTGCTTTTT. The chain links TRBV7-9 to TRBJ1-4; maybe TRBD1 (5 bases). The CDR3 has 16 residues. Germline lookup yields CDR1 SEHNR and CDR2 FQNEAQ (reference sequence).

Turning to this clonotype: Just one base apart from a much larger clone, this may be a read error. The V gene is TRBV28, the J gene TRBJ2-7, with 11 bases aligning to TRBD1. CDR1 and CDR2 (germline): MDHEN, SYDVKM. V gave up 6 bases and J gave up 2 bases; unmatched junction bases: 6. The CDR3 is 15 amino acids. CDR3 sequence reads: CASSSRDRGAYEQYF. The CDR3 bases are TGTGCCAGCAGCTCCCGGGACAGGGGGGCCTACGAGCAGTACTTC.

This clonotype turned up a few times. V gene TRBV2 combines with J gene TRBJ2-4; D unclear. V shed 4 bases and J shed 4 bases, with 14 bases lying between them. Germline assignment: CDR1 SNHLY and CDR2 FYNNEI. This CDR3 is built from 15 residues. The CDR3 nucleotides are TGTGCCAGCAGTGGTATGGGCAGACCGAAAAACATTCAGTACTTC. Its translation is CASSGMGRPKNIQYF.

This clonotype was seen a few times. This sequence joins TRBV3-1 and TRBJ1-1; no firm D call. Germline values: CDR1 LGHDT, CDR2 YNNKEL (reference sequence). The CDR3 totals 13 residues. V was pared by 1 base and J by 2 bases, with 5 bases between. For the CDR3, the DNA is TGTGCCAGCAGCCAAGTCGGTAACACTGAAGCTTTCTTT. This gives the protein CASSQVGNTEAFF.

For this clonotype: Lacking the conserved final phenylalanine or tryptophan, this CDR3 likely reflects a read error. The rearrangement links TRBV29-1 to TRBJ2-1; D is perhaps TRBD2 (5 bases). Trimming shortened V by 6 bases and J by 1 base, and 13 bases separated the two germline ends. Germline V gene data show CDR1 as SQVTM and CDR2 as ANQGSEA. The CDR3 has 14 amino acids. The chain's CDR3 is CSVVYGVSYNEQFC. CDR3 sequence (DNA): TGCAGCGTGGTTTACGGGGTGTCCTACAATGAGCAGTTCTGC.

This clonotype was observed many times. CDR3 sequence (DNA): TGTGCCAGCAGCTACCTAGCGGGGGCCTACAATGAGCAGTTCTTC. Its protein is CASSYLAGAYNEQFF. The chain joins TRBV7-2 to TRBJ2-1; TRBD2 aligns across 10 bases. The CDR3 has 15 amino acids. Germline trimming cut 4 bases from V and 2 bases from J; bases unmatched to any gene: 2. The V gene's germline CDR1 is SGHTA and CDR2 FQGNSA.

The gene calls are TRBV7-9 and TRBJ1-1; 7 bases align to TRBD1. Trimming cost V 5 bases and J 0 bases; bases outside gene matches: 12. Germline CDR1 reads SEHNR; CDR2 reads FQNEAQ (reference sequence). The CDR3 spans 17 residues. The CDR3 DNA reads TGTGCCAGCAGCCATCGTCAAGACAGGGCCATGAACACTGAAGCTTTCTTT. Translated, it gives CASSHRQDRAMNTEAFF.

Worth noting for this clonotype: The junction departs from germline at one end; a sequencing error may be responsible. The CDR3 DNA reads as TGTGCCAGCAGTTACGGCGCAGGGAGCTCCTACAATAAGCAGTTCTTC. This codes for CASSYGAGSSYNKQFF. The J gene is TRBJ2-1, the V gene TRBV6-1; either TRBD1 or TRBD2 may supply D (5 bases each). The length of the CDR3 is 16 residues. Germline lookup yields CDR1 MNHNS and CDR2 SASEGT.

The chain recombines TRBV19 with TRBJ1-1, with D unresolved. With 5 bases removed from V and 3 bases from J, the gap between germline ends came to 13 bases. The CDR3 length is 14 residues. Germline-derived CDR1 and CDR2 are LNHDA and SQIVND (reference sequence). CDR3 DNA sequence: TGTGCCAGTAGTGCTGGGAGGTTTGACACTGAAGCTTTCTTT. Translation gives CASSAGRFDTEAFF.

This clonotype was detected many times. CDR3 region: CASSLDRTENQPQHF. The CDR3 DNA is TGTGCCAGCAGCTTAGATAGAACAGAGAATCAGCCCCAGCATTTT. The chain employs TRBV7-2 and TRBJ1-5; D call uncertain. V lost 1 base and J 4 bases, leaving 11 bases between the germline ends. The CDR3 spans 15 residues. CDR1 SGHTA and CDR2 FQGNSA come from the germline V gene.

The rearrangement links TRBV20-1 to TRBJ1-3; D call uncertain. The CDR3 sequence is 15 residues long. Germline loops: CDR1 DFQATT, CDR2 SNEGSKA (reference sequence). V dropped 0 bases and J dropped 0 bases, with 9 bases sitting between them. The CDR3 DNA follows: TGCAGTGCTAGAGATGGGAAGGGCTCTGGAAACACCATATATTTT. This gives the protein CSARDGKGSGNTIYF.

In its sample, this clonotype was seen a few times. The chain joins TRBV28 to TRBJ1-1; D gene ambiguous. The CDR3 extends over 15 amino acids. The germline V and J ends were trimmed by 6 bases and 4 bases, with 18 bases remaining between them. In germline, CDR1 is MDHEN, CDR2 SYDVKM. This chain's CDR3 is CASSPPGGRGTEAFF. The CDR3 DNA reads TGTGCCAGCAGCCCTCCGGGAGGTCGAGGCACTGAAGCTTTCTTT.

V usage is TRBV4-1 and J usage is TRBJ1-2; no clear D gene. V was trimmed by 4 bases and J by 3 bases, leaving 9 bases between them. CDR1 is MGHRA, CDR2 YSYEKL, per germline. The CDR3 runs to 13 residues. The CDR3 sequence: CASSPADYYGYTF. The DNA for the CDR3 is TGCGCCAGCAGCCCCGCGGACTACTATGGCTACACCTTC.